The 21 T cell receptor beta chains in this list originate from one sample, sequenced in a study of T cells expressing NK-cell markers. TCRdb re-called the 5' RACE reads, yielding one record per CDR3 amino acid sequence without DNA. Its table records approximately 150,000 distinct CDR3 sequences. Source material: blood T cells: a sorted CD56 or NKG2C T cell subset, CD4+ or CD8+ T cells, or bulk PBMC T cells (not recorded which). The receptors shown here come from a man in his late teens or twenties in good health.

The chain links TRBV20-1 to TRBJ2-1; TCRdb gives TRBD2 as the D gene, but with no DNA this cannot be confirmed. The CDR3 covers 16 residues. CDR1 and CDR2 from the germline V gene are DFQATT and SNEGSKA (reference sequence). CDR3 loop: CSARGPTSGIYNEQFF.

The chain employs TRBV12-3 or TRBV12-4 and TRBJ1-5; absent DNA, TCRdb's TRBD1 call cannot be checked. CDR3 length equals 15 residues. The CDR3 is CASSLDGRENQPQHF.

This sequence joins TRBV5-1 and TRBJ2-7; TCRdb outputs TRBD2, but without DNA this stays unchecked. Looked up from germline, CDR1 is SGHRS and CDR2 is YFSETQ. The CDR3 consists of 14 residues. The CDR3 region is CASRVAGLNYEQYF.

The chain recombines TRBV10-3 with TRBJ2-3; TCRdb designates TRBD1, a call that cannot be tested without DNA. The germline CDR1 and CDR2 sequences are ENHRY and SYGVKD. The CDR3 is 16 amino acids. CDR3 loop: CAISEPDRDSTDTQYF.

The chain joins TRBV3-1 to TRBJ2-1; TCRdb reports TRBD2, a call that lacks DNA to check it against. Germline-derived CDR1 and CDR2 are LGHDT and YNNKEL (reference sequence). There are 20 residues in the CDR3. CDR3 sequence: CASSQDSGQAPILSYNEQFF.

The rearrangement joins TRBV19 to TRBJ1-2; TCRdb's assignment of TRBD1 cannot be checked, as there is no DNA. The germline V gene has CDR1 LNHDA and CDR2 SQIVND (reference sequence). The CDR3 runs to 14 residues. The CDR3 is CASSPGHLNYGYTF.

The chain uses TRBV27 and TRBJ2-2; with no DNA, the TCRdb D assignment of TRBD1 cannot be verified. The CDR3 runs 17 residues. From germline, CDR1 is MNHEY and CDR2 SMNVEV (reference sequence). The CDR3 region is CASSSPGQGSLTGELFF.

This chain connects TRBV20-1 to TRBJ2-2; the D call of TRBD2 rests on TCRdb alone, since no DNA is present to check it. The V gene's germline CDR1 is DFQATT and CDR2 SNEGSKA (reference sequence). There are 15 residues in the CDR3. CDR3 residues: CSATSGSANTGELFF.

The chain joins TRBV7-8 to TRBJ2-1; lacking DNA, the TRBD2 call made by TCRdb goes unchecked. The CDR3 runs 20 residues. Germline V CDR1 and CDR2: SGHVS, FQNEAQ. The CDR3 sequence: CASSPGLAGAPTSSYNEQFF.

The J gene is TRBJ2-7, the V gene TRBV10-3; absent DNA, TCRdb's TRBD2 call cannot be checked. This CDR3 region has 16 residues. Looked up from germline, CDR1 is ENHRY and CDR2 is SYGVKD. CDR3 in amino acids: CAISELKRENDYEQYF.

The CDR3 loop is CASSQDLLAGNEQFF. This chain links TRBV3-1 with TRBJ2-1; TCRdb's D call of TRBD2 is untestable without DNA. Germline assignment: CDR1 LGHDT and CDR2 YNNKEL (reference sequence). The CDR3 has 15 residues.

The rearrangement links TRBV12-3 or TRBV12-4 to TRBJ2-1; TCRdb's D call of TRBD2 is untestable without DNA. This CDR3 is 15 amino acids long. CDR3: CASSSTGGPGYEQFF.

The chain uses TRBV6-5 and TRBJ2-3. CDR1 and CDR2 (germline): MNHEY, SVGAGI. This CDR3 region has 11 residues. CDR3 sequence reads: CASSYSNTQYF.

The chain couples TRBV4-2 to TRBJ2-2; TCRdb lists TRBD2, though no DNA is available to test this call. This CDR3 region has 18 residues. The germline V gene has CDR1 LGHNA and CDR2 YNFKEQ. The chain's CDR3 is CASSQRLGLAGEGGELFF.

J is TRBJ1-5 and V is TRBV23-1. TRBV23-1 is an ORF, with its function uncertain. The CDR3 spans 12 residues. CDR3 in amino acids: CASSQLYQPQHF.

The V and J genes are TRBV19 and TRBJ2-5; TCRdb picks TRBD2, but there is no DNA to check that call. The CDR3 consists of 15 residues. Germline V gene data show CDR1 as LNHDA and CDR2 as SQIVND (reference sequence). This CDR3 reads CASSIGRRAVETQYF. Full variable domain (missing parts from reference TRBV19 and TRBJ2-5): DGGITQSPKYLFRKEGQNVTLSCEQNLNHDAMYWYRQDPGQGLRLIYYSQIVNDFQKGDIAEGYSVSREKKESFPLTVTSAQKNPTAFYLCASSIGRRAVETQYFGPGTRLLVL.

The chain has TRBV19 and TRBJ2-3; TCRdb reports TRBD2, a call that lacks DNA to check it against. This CDR3 region has 17 residues. The germline gives CDR1 LNHDA, CDR2 SQIVND (reference sequence). CDR3 sequence: CASSIPTLAGAVDTQYF.

The chain joins TRBV5-5 to TRBJ2-7; TCRdb calls TRBD2, which cannot be checked without DNA. The CDR3 has 15 amino acids. The germline CDR1 and CDR2 sequences are SGHKS and YYEKEE (reference sequence). CDR3 sequence reads: CASSSYYSGSYEQYF.

The chain links TRBV19 to TRBJ2-6; TCRdb's assignment of TRBD2 cannot be checked, as there is no DNA. The germline CDR1 and CDR2 sequences are LNHDA and SQIVND (reference sequence). The CDR3 loop spans 17 amino acids. The CDR3 here is CASRRLDPSSGANVLTF.

The V gene is TRBV7-8, the J gene TRBJ2-5; TCRdb picks TRBD2, but there is no DNA to check that call. Per the germline V gene, CDR1 is SGHVS and CDR2 is FQNEAQ. The CDR3 has 13 amino acids. Here the CDR3 reads CASSTGTAPNQYF.

The chain recombines TRBV5-6 with TRBJ1-1; TCRdb's D call of TRBD1 is untestable without DNA. CDR3 length equals 15 residues. Germline CDR1 reads SGHDT; CDR2 reads YYEEEE. The CDR3 sequence: CASSHRTGGNTEAFF.